This T cell receptor (beta chain) is drawn from a study of T cells in Graves' hyperthyroidism and ophthalmopathy. Study-level results: Ophthalmopathy got predicted by the model a median about six months before its onset.

Regarding this clonotype: The target antigen is unknown.

The CDR3 spans 15 residues. Trimming took off 9 bases at V and 7 bases at J, with 22 bases between the two ends. Germline CDR1 is LNHDA and CDR2 is SQIVND (reference sequence). Amplification yielded TCR beta CDR3 regions, with RNA transcripts as the source. The HTBI primer set served for first-round RT-PCR of the TCR CDR3. TCRdb recomputed calls from the multiplex PCR reads with MiXCR, one row per CDR3 protein. The sample lists 450,000 to 650,000 distinct CDR3 sequences; 13% to 15% were seen once. The specimen was blood. The sequence was obtained from a woman aged 18-29 years with Graves' ophthalmopathy. The J gene is TRBJ1-3, the V gene TRBV19; weak D call: TRBD1 (6 bases). The CDR3 DNA follows: TGTGCCAGCAGGCCTAGGGGGGGTTCAGGGAACACCATATATTTT. It is translated as CASRPRGGSGNTIYF. Combining the CDR3 with reference TRBV19 and TRBJ1-3 gives the whole variable domain DGGITQSPKYLFRKEGQNVTLSCEQNLNHDAMYWYRQDPGQGLRLIYYSQIVNDFQKGDIAEGYSVSREKKESFPLTVTSAQKNPTAFYLCASRPRGGSGNTIYFGEGSWLTVV.